This is a list of T cell receptor beta chains from one sample in a study of neurological immune-mediated disorders. TCRdb itself ran the 5' RACE reads through MiXCR, one entry per CDR3 protein. The sample has about 71,000 distinct CDR3 sequences; approximately 15% are singletons. The specimen sequenced was PBMCs. Receptors originate from a female donor with HTLV-1-associated myelopathy (HAM/TSP). Both conserved end residues are part of each CDR3.

v_gene,j_gene,CDR3aa
TRBV7-9,TRBJ1-1,CASSYYGTGQEGTEAFF
TRBV6-1,TRBJ2-1,CASSPRLAGGHNEQFF
TRBV2,TRBJ1-4,CASSELEKLFF
TRBV5-1,TRBJ1-2,CASSLGQGAFGYTF
TRBV7-2,TRBJ2-7,CASSSGTTQYF
TRBV15,TRBJ2-7,CATSRDQGGEQYF
TRBV29-1,TRBJ2-2,CSGEDRAGGELFF
TRBV4-2,TRBJ2-1,CASSRQQGEAYNEQFF
TRBV10-3,TRBJ2-2,CAIRAGVNTGELFF
TRBV4-1,TRBJ2-3,CASSQDRQTTQYF
TRBV5-8,TRBJ2-2,CASSLRRQVSTGELFF
TRBV4-2,TRBJ2-5,CASSRNFRGEETQYF
TRBV20-1,TRBJ1-2,CSGGENYGYTF
TRBV9,TRBJ2-2,CASSVVSGGQTGELFF
TRBV12-3/TRBV12-4,TRBJ2-4,CASSPRPAGPGPKNIQYF
TRBV4-1,TRBJ2-2,CASSQPRSGELFF
TRBV10-1,TRBJ1-5,CASSFGTGFRQPQHF
TRBV6-5,TRBJ1-4,CASSVDRMNEKLFF
TRBV7-8,TRBJ2-7,CASSLVGTGVEQYF
TRBV4-1,TRBJ2-1,CASSQESWTPGGPNEQFF
TRBV7-6,TRBJ2-3,CASSPRTSATDTQYF
TRBV7-2,TRBJ2-1,CASSLSTGTGLGEQFF
TRBV4-2,TRBJ1-2,CASEKLAGGASGYTF
TRBV5-1,TRBJ2-3,CASSGSGTAGADTQYF
TRBV11-2,TRBJ2-1,CASSSGLAGGPWTSSYNEQFF
TRBV28,TRBJ2-1,CASSLILGLAGDNEQFF
TRBV21-1,TRBJ2-7,CASIPTLGGYEQYF
TRBV6-5,TRBJ2-1,CASSYSGQGGGNEQFF
TRBV6-5,TRBJ2-3,CSSRTLRTVSTDTQYF
TRBV5-1,TRBJ2-3,CASSSTLSTDTQYF
TRBV5-1,TRBJ2-7,CASSFGTDTYEQYF
TRBV2,TRBJ1-6,CASSEQGENSPLHF
TRBV7-9,TRBJ1-3,CASSFGEAGNTIYF
TRBV7-8,TRBJ1-5,CASSLGQGAWQPQHF
TRBV7-9,TRBJ2-5,CASSGGALRTQETQYF
TRBV11-2,TRBJ2-4,CASSLRGNKNIQYF
TRBV9,TRBJ2-2,CASSVRGTTGELFF
TRBV3-1,TRBJ2-1,CASSQDVNEQFF
TRBV5-1,TRBJ2-3,CASSVGTGEEDTQYF
TRBV20-1,TRBJ1-2,CSARDPLRTAYGYTF
TRBV7-6,TRBJ2-5,CASSPGTGYQETQYF
TRBV20-1,TRBJ1-1,CSARGTGHTEAFF
TRBV3-1,TRBJ1-6,CASSQETHSPLHF
TRBV5-1,TRBJ2-5,CASSLSGGFPQTQYF
TRBV4-1,TRBJ1-5,CASSPQDRGTQPQHF
TRBV12-5,TRBJ2-7,CASGLKSEQYF
TRBV5-6,TRBJ2-1,CASSFVGGLEEFF
TRBV2,TRBJ2-3,CASSEVRGWADTQYF
TRBV5-1,TRBJ2-1,CASSLGQSEQFF
TRBV30,TRBJ1-2,CAWSPKTSFYGYTF
TRBV5-1,TRBJ1-5,CASSLDQGNQPQHF
TRBV20-1,TRBJ2-2,CSARGPARGGYGGELFF
TRBV20-1,TRBJ2-6,CSARDPRTAGANVLTF
TRBV2,TRBJ2-7,CASSDLRGSYEQYF